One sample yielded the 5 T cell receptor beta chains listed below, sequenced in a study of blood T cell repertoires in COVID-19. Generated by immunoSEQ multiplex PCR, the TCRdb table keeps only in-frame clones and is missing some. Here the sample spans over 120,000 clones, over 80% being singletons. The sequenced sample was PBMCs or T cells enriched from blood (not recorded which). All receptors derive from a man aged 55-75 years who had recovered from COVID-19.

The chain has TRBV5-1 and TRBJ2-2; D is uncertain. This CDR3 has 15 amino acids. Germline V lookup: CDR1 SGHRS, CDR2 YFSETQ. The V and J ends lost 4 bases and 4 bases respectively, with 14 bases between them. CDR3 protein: CASSAETPITGELFF. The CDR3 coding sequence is TGCGCCAGCAGCGCCGAGACACCGATCACCGGGGAGCTGTTTTTT. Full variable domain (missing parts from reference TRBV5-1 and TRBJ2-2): KAGVTQTPRYLIKTRGQQVTLSCSPISGHRSVSWYQQTPGQGLQFLFEYFSETQRNKGNFPGRFSGRQFSNSRSEMNVSTLELGDSALYLCASSAETPITGELFFGEGSRLTVL.

The CDR3 DNA is TGCGCCAGCAGCCAAGAGACCGGGACAGGGGGAGAGACCCAGTACTTC. Its protein product is CASSQETGTGGETQYF. This rearrangement joins TRBV4-1 to TRBJ2-5, with 11 bases that match TRBD1. In germline, CDR1 is MGHRA, CDR2 YSYEKL. The CDR3 is 16 amino acids. Trimming took 0 bases from V and 4 from J; bases not matched to a gene: 4.

The CDR3 DNA follows: TGCGCCAGCAGCTTTTTAACGGGGGTAACTAGCACAGATACGCAGTATTTT. It translates to CASSFLTGVTSTDTQYF. The chain combines TRBV5-1 with TRBJ2-3, with a weak D call TRBD2 (6 bases). V was shortened by 2 bases and J by 0 bases, with 16 bases between the two germline ends. CDR3 size: 17 residues. The germline CDR1 and CDR2 sequences are SGHRS and YFSETQ.

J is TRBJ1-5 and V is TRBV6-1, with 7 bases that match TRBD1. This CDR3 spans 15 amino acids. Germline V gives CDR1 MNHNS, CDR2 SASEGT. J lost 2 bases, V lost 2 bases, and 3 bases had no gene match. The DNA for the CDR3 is TGTGCCAGCAGTGAATCAGGACAGGGCAATCAGCCCCAGCATTTT. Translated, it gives CASSESGQGNQPQHF.

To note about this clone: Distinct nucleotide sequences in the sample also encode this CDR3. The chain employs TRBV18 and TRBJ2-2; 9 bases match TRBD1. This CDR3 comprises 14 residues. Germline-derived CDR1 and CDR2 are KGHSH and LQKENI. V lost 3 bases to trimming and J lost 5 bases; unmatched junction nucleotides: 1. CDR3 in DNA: TGTGCCAGCTCACCCGGACAGGGGACCGGGGAGCTGTTTTTT. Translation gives CASSPGQGTGELFF.